This entry features one T cell receptor beta chain sequence. Germline lookup yields CDR1 SGDLS and CDR2 YYNGEE. The V gene lost 2 bases and the J gene lost 0 bases, with 8 bases spanning the gap. The CDR3 runs to 14 residues. The data stem from a study of control samples from healthy donors and cancer patients. Repertoires were generated with immunoSEQ multiplex PCR, while TCRdb's copy carries only in-frame clones and drops some. The table records roughly 92,000 clones, 86% of them present only once. J is TRBJ1-1 and V is TRBV9; D is ambiguous. Specimen: blood. The receptor was isolated from a woman between 45 and 65 years old in good health. The CDR3 DNA reads as TGTGCCAGCAGCGTGACGGCCATGAACACTGAAGCTTTCTTT. It codes for CASSVTAMNTEAFF. Based on the CDR3 plus reference TRBV9 and TRBJ1-1, the full variable domain is DSGVTQTPKHLITATGQRVTLRCSPRSGDLSVYWYQQSLDQGLQFLIQYYNGEERAKGNILERFSAQQFPDLHSELNLSSLELGDSALYFCASSVTAMNTEAFFGQGTRLTVV.